A selection of T cell receptor beta chains follows, all from one sample in a study of immune evolution from preneoplasia to lung adenocarcinoma. TCRdb's table, derived via immunoSEQ multiplex PCR, lists solely in-frame clones and lacks some. The table lists several thousand clones, approximately 85% of them singletons, with approximately 2.5% in the top ten. Sequenced: FFPE invasive lung adenocarcinoma tissue. All receptors derive from a person aged 45-60 years with lung adenocarcinoma. The CDR3 runs from the conserved cysteine through the conserved F or W. The order of the fields is V gene, J gene, clone size, D gene, CDR3 protein, CDR3 DNA. A D gene is named only where the DNA matches it firmly. Clone sizes are given selectively: once, few, many, or a class where the clone is expanded.

TRBV27	TRBJ2-7	few	NA	CASSKLGQVVHEQYF	TGTGCCAGCAGTAAACTGGGACAAGTGGTCCACGAGCAGTACTTC
TRBV4-2	TRBJ2-1	NA	TRBD2	CASSQGAGVDNEQFF	TGTGCCAGCAGCCAAGGGGCGGGAGTTGATAATGAGCAGTTCTTC
TRBV20-1	TRBJ1-5	NA	TRBD1	CSAEAGGKRHF	TGCAGTGCGGAGGCAGGGGGCAAAAGGCATTTT
TRBV11-1	TRBJ2-3	once	NA	CASSNRVGNTDTQYF	TGTGCCAGCAGCAACAGGGTGGGGAACACAGATACGCAGTATTTT
TRBV28	TRBJ1-5	NA	TRBD1	CASTSDRENQPQHF	TGTGCCAGCACCTCGGACAGGGAGAATCAGCCCCAGCATTTT
TRBV19	TRBJ1-5	NA	TRBD1	CAVGQGIGNQPQHF	TGTGCCGTAGGACAGGGGATTGGTAATCAGCCCCAGCATTTT
TRBV28	TRBJ2-7	NA	TRBD1	CASRGQGRSEQYF	TGTGCCAGCAGGGGACAGGGAAGGTCCGAGCAGTACTTC
TRBV7-8	TRBJ1-5	NA	NA	CASSLATGTTTINQPQHF	TGTGCCAGCAGCTTAGCAACAGGGACTACGACTATCAATCAGCCCCAGCATTTT
TRBV5-1	TRBJ1-2	NA	NA	CASSLDAEGYTF	TGCGCCAGCAGCCTCGACGCGGAGGGCTACACCTTC
TRBV7-9	TRBJ2-5	once	TRBD2	CASRRTSGSGETQYF	TGTGCCAGCAGGAGGACTAGCGGGTCAGGAGAGACCCAGTACTTC
TRBV7-9	TRBJ2-1	few	NA	CASSPGDRVYNEQFF	TGTGCCAGCAGCCCGGGGGACAGAGTATACAATGAGCAGTTCTTC
TRBV30	TRBJ2-5	NA	TRBD2	CAWIPRGGQETQYF	TGTGCCTGGATCCCCCGCGGGGGGCAAGAGACCCAGTACTTC
TRBV28	TRBJ1-1	NA	NA	CASSDQSTEAFF	TGTGCCAGCAGTGATCAGAGCACTGAAGCTTTCTTT
TRBV10-3	TRBJ1-3	NA	NA	CAISERLPNSGNTIYF	TGTGCCATCAGTGAGAGGCTCCCTAACTCAGGAAACACCATATATTTT
TRBV18	TRBJ1-2	NA	NA	CASSPRHPNYGYTF	TGTGCCAGCTCACCCCGACACCCTAACTATGGCTACACCTTC
TRBV30	TRBJ1-1	few	NA	CAWSRGRDTEAFF	TGTGCCTGGAGTAGGGGAAGGGACACTGAAGCTTTCTTT
TRBV13	TRBJ2-5	few	NA	CASSLGDSWSQETQYF	TGTGCCAGCAGCTTAGGCGACAGTTGGAGTCAAGAGACCCAGTACTTC
TRBV4-2	TRBJ1-2	NA	TRBD1	CASSQPESGGQYGYTF	TGTGCCAGCAGCCAACCCGAATCAGGGGGACAATATGGCTACACCTTC
TRBV27	TRBJ1-1	NA	TRBD1	CASSSLRQGANGTEAFF	TGTGCCAGCAGTTCTCTTCGACAGGGGGCTAACGGCACTGAAGCTTTCTTT
TRBV5-4	TRBJ2-5	NA	TRBD1	CASSGGWVTGGQETQYF	TGTGCCAGCAGCGGGGGGTGGGTGACAGGGGGCCAAGAGACCCAGTACTTC
TRBV5-4	TRBJ2-1	NA	TRBD2	CASRLAGGSYNEQFF	TGTGCCAGCAGGCTAGCGGGAGGCTCCTACAATGAGCAGTTCTTC
TRBV14	TRBJ1-1	NA	NA	CASSQGAGRDTEAFF	TGTGCCAGCAGCCAAGGAGCAGGGCGGGACACTGAAGCTTTCTTT
TRBV4-1	TRBJ1-5	NA	NA	CASSQVIGTPNQPQHF	TGCGCCAGCAGCCAGGTAATCGGGACACCCAATCAGCCCCAGCATTTT
TRBV4-2	TRBJ2-1	NA	TRBD2	CASSQEDSGAGGSSYNEQFF	TGTGCCAGCAGCCAAGAGGATAGCGGGGCGGGAGGGAGCTCCTACAATGAGCAGTTCTTC
TRBV28	TRBJ1-3	NA	NA	CASTITGKGGNTIYF	TGTGCCAGCACCATTACAGGGAAAGGAGGAAACACCATATATTTT
TRBV7-9	TRBJ2-5	NA	NA	CASSFTSQETQYF	TGTGCCAGCAGCTTTACTAGCCAAGAGACCCAGTACTTC
TRBV6-5	TRBJ2-7	NA	TRBD2	CASSGAGTSGSEQYF	TGTGCCAGCAGTGGGGCCGGGACTAGCGGGAGCGAGCAGTACTTC
TRBV18	TRBJ2-1	few	TRBD2	CASSPPDLAGGLEQFF	TGTGCCAGCTCACCACCGGATTTAGCGGGAGGTCTTGAGCAGTTCTTC
TRBV15	TRBJ1-4	once	NA	CATSRRYPSAGANEKLFF	TGTGCCACCAGCAGACGATACCCCAGTGCCGGGGCTAATGAAAAACTGTTTTTT
TRBV5-5	TRBJ2-7	large	TRBD1	CASSLGQRSAYEQYF	TGTGCCAGCAGCCTGGGACAGAGAAGTGCATACGAGCAGTACTTC
TRBV28	TRBJ1-4	NA	NA	CASSLAGGKLFF	TGTGCCAGCAGCCTCGCGGGTGGAAAACTGTTTTTT
TRBV9	TRBJ2-5	NA	TRBD2	CASSVYAGGPHIRETQYF	TGTGCCAGCAGCGTATATGCGGGAGGGCCTCATATCCGAGAGACCCAGTACTTC
TRBV18	TRBJ2-5	NA	TRBD1	CASTTGAETQYF	TGTGCCAGCACGACAGGGGCAGAGACCCAGTACTTC
TRBV11-2	TRBJ1-1	NA	NA	CASSWTAWSTEAFF	TGTGCCAGCAGCTGGACAGCCTGGAGCACTGAAGCTTTCTTT
TRBV15	TRBJ2-5	NA	NA	CATSREVGSQETQYF	TGTGCCACCAGCAGAGAGGTCGGTTCCCAAGAGACCCAGTACTTC
TRBV5-4	TRBJ1-5	NA	TRBD1	CASSPGTGVNQPQHF	TGTGCCAGCAGCCCAGGGACAGGGGTTAATCAGCCCCAGCATTTT
TRBV9	TRBJ2-3	NA	TRBD2	CASSVRDYHTDTQYF	TGTGCCAGCAGCGTAAGGGACTACCACACAGATACGCAGTATTTT
TRBV28	TRBJ1-4	NA	TRBD1	CASSFDRGANEKLFF	TGTGCCAGCAGCTTCGACAGGGGGGCTAATGAAAAACTGTTTTTT
TRBV7-9	TRBJ2-3	once	NA	CARAGSTDTQYF	TGTGCCAGGGCGGGGAGCACAGATACGCAGTATTTT
TRBV7-6	TRBJ2-5	few	NA	CASSASAGRETQYF	TGTGCCAGCAGCGCCTCGGCAGGGAGGGAGACCCAGTACTTC
TRBV7-8	TRBJ1-2	NA	NA	CAIPLESGGGYTF	TGTGCCATCCCTCTGGAGTCAGGAGGGGGCTACACCTTC
TRBV29-1	TRBJ2-3	NA	TRBD2	CSVEPIAGGPNF	TGCAGCGTTGAACCAATAGCGGGAGGGCCAAATTTT